One and the same sample provided the 32 T cell receptor beta chains below, sequenced in a study of Ad26.COV2.S vaccination and SARS-CoV-2 variants. Treatment given: roughly 19 received Ad26.COV2.S at low or high dose, single or two shots; several received placebo; per-sample allocation not given. The samples date from day 63 after the first vaccine or placebo injection. The assay was immunoSEQ multiplex PCR, and TCRdb's table has in-frame clones only and misses some. The sample has about 480,000 clones; approximately 90% are singletons. Here the sequenced sample was peripheral blood, taken in a trial of Ad26.COV2.S vaccine versus placebo. These receptor sequences come from a person between 18 and 65 years old who received the Ad26.COV2.S COVID-19 vaccine or a placebo.

The V and J genes are TRBV24-1 and TRBJ2-5, with a possible D match to TRBD2 (7 bases). Germline CDR1 is KGHDR and CDR2 is SFDVKD. V lost 3 bases and J 4 bases, leaving 17 bases between the germline ends. The CDR3 runs to 16 residues. The CDR3 sequence is CATSDRVGGRGETQYF. The CDR3 bases are TGTGCCACCAGTGATCGGGTAGGGGGGAGGGGAGAGACCCAGTACTTC.

V gene TRBV28 combines with J gene TRBJ2-7; tentatively, D is TRBD1 (6 bases). Trimming left V 3 bases short and J 6 bases short, with 9 bases between. CDR3 length equals 12 residues. Per the germline V gene, CDR1 is MDHEN and CDR2 is SYDVKM. CDR3 in amino acids: CASSLQGREQYF. The CDR3 DNA follows: TGTGCCAGCAGTTTGCAGGGGCGCGAGCAGTACTTC.

The chain is built from TRBV28 and TRBJ2-3; D is unclear. The CDR3 contains 15 residues. V dropped 5 bases and J dropped 0 bases, with 12 bases sitting between them. Per the germline V gene, CDR1 is MDHEN and CDR2 is SYDVKM. The DNA of the CDR3 is TGTGCCAGCAGTCCCCGTTGGGCTAGCACAGATACGCAGTATTTT. It yields the protein CASSPRWASTDTQYF.

The V call is TRBV30, the J call TRBJ1-4; the match to TRBD1 covers 7 bases. CDR1 is GTSNPN, CDR2 SVGIG, per germline (reference sequence). CDR3 length: 15 amino acids. V gave up 5 bases and J gave up 7 bases; unmatched junction bases: 13. CDR3 bases: TGTGCCTGGGATCCCGGCCCAGGGGGAACTGAAAAACTGTTTTTT. It yields the protein CAWDPGPGGTEKLFF.

The chain combines TRBV10-3 with TRBJ2-7, with D perhaps TRBD2 (5 bases). This CDR3 has 13 residues. CDR1 ENHRY and CDR2 SYGVKD come from the germline V gene. V was cut by 10 bases and J by 5 bases, with 18 bases left in between. CDR3 sequence: CATTAGPGDEQYF. The CDR3 nucleotides read TGTGCCACCACTGCGGGCCCCGGGGACGAGCAGTACTTC.

The V and J genes are TRBV7-2 and TRBJ2-7; no clear D. V lost 1 base, J lost 0 bases, and 10 bases lay in between. CDR1 is SGHTA and CDR2 is FQGNSA in the germline V gene. The CDR3 runs to 15 residues. In DNA form, the CDR3 reads TGTGCCAGCAGCTTAGTCCCGCGTAGCTCCTACGAGCAGTACTTC. It codes for CASSLVPRSSYEQYF.

J is TRBJ1-1 and V is TRBV6-5; 12 bases agree with TRBD1. The CDR3 is 15 residues long. Germline assignment: CDR1 MNHEY and CDR2 SVGAGI. V trimming: 8 bases; J trimming: 1 base; junction bases outside the gene matches: 5. The CDR3 DNA sequence: TGTGCCAGCGGGGGGACAGGGGGCCCGAACACTGAAGCTTTCTTT. It translates to CASGGTGGPNTEAFF.

The chain is built from TRBV6-6 and TRBJ2-1; D unresolved. The CDR3 sequence is 14 residues long. Germline V CDR1 and CDR2: MNHNY, SVGAGI (reference sequence). V lost 2 bases to trimming and J lost 5 bases, with 10 bases between them. CDR3 DNA: TGTGCCAGCAGTTACAGGGATCGAAACAATGAGCAGTTCTTC. Its protein is CASSYRDRNNEQFF.

This clone was recorded once. The same CDR3 is also encoded by other DNA sequences in this sample. This chain joins TRBV30 and TRBJ1-5; D remains unclear. Germline CDR1 is GTSNPN and CDR2 is SVGIG (reference sequence). The ends were cut back, 1 base at V and 2 bases at J, with 6 bases in the middle. The CDR3 runs to 13 residues. As DNA, the CDR3 is TGTGCCTGGAGTGGGGGAGGCAATCAGCCCCAGCATTTT. Its protein product is CAWSGGGNQPQHF.

The V call is TRBV7-3, the J call TRBJ2-1, with 10 bases identical to TRBD1. J gave up 6 bases and V 5 bases, and 10 bases lay outside the gene matches. Per the germline V gene, CDR1 is SGHTA and CDR2 is FQGTGA. This CDR3 spans 16 amino acids. CDR3 DNA: TGTGCCAGCAGCGCGACACCGGGACAGGGGTCCAATGAGCAGTTCTTC. It is translated as CASSATPGQGSNEQFF.

V gene TRBV18 combines with J gene TRBJ1-2, with 10 bases that match TRBD1. V lost 5 bases to trimming and J lost 4 bases; unmatched junction nucleotides: 7. CDR1 is KGHSH and CDR2 is LQKENI in the germline V gene. The CDR3 has 15 residues. CDR3 region: CASSAGQGGVYGYTF. CDR3 DNA: TGTGCCAGCTCAGCCGGACAGGGGGGGGTCTATGGCTACACCTTC.

The chain carries TRBV9 and TRBJ2-2; D not certain. CDR3 size: 16 residues. The germline CDR1 and CDR2 sequences are SGDLS and YYNGEE. With 0 bases removed from V and 6 bases from J, the gap between germline ends came to 15 bases. The CDR3 spells CASSVEDPRLAGELFF. CDR3 nucleotide sequence: TGTGCCAGCAGCGTAGAGGACCCCCGTTTGGCCGGGGAGCTGTTTTTT.

This clone was picked up a small number of times. The genes are TRBV3-1 (or the pseudogene TRBV3-2) and TRBJ1-3, with TRBD1 matching 7 bases. Trimming at V came to 3 bases and at J to 2 bases, leaving 7 bases not matched to a gene. The CDR3 extends over 16 amino acids. Germline V gene sequence: CDR1 LGHDT, CDR2 YNNKEL (reference sequence). The CDR3 protein is CASSHDRAFTGNTIYF. CDR3 DNA: TGTGCCAGCAGCCATGACAGGGCGTTTACTGGAAACACCATATATTTT.

J is TRBJ1-2 and V is TRBV19; D not resolved. The CDR3 spans 12 residues. Per the germline V gene, CDR1 is LNHDA and CDR2 is SQIVND (reference sequence). Trimming stripped 5 bases from V and 7 bases from J, with 11 bases between. The CDR3 DNA is TGTGCCAGTAGTCCTCCGCTTCGTGGCTACACCTTC. Translating gives CASSPPLRGYTF. The entire variable domain, with the rest obtained from reference TRBV19 and TRBJ1-2, is as follows: DGGITQSPKYLFRKEGQNVTLSCEQNLNHDAMYWYRQDPGQGLRLIYYSQIVNDFQKGDIAEGYSVSREKKESFPLTVTSAQKNPTAFYLCASSPPLRGYTFGSGTRLTVV.

The chain carries TRBV3-1 (or the pseudogene TRBV3-2) and TRBJ2-7, with D possibly being TRBD2 (5 bases). V lost 4 bases to trimming and J lost 3 bases, with 10 bases between them. This CDR3 contains 13 residues. From germline, CDR1 is LGHDT and CDR2 YNNKEL (reference sequence). CDR3 residues: CASSRRGGYEQYF. The CDR3 DNA follows: TGTGCCAGCAGCCGTCGGGGTGGCTACGAGCAGTACTTC.

The chain carries TRBV6-5 and TRBJ2-7; 14 bases align to TRBD2. Germline loops: CDR1 MNHEY, CDR2 SVGAGI. The CDR3 totals 14 residues. V shed 8 bases, J shed 4 bases, and the junction held 4 bases outside the gene matches. CDR3: CASRLAGGQYEQYF. The CDR3 DNA follows: TGTGCCAGCCGACTAGCGGGAGGGCAGTACGAGCAGTACTTC.

J is TRBJ2-5 and V is TRBV9, with D possibly TRBD2 on 6 matching bases. Trimming took 4 bases from V and 2 from J, leaving 15 bases between them. CDR3 length: 15 residues. Germline assignment: CDR1 SGDLS and CDR2 YYNGEE. CDR3 residues: CASSTAGLPQETQYF. CDR3 coding DNA: TGTGCCAGCAGCACCGCGGGGCTTCCTCAAGAGACCCAGTACTTC.

The chain links TRBV7-2 to TRBJ1-4, with a possible D match to TRBD1 (6 bases). Germline lookup yields CDR1 SGHTA and CDR2 FQGNSA. This CDR3 spans 14 amino acids. Trimming took 5 bases from V and 10 from J, leaving 17 bases between them. The CDR3 coding sequence is TGTGCCAGCAGCCAAGACAGGAAAGTTGGAAAACTGTTTTTT. Residues: CASSQDRKVGKLFF.

The chain uses TRBV5-1 and TRBJ2-1; TRBD2 agrees at 13 bases. J was trimmed by 5 bases and V by 3 bases; bases with no gene match: 8. The CDR3 totals 17 residues. Germline-derived CDR1 and CDR2 are SGHRS and YFSETQ. As DNA, the CDR3 is TGCGCCAGCAGCTGGGGACTAGCGGGGAGGTCAGACAATGAGCAGTTCTTC. Protein product: CASSWGLAGRSDNEQFF.

This chain joins TRBV29-1 and TRBJ2-1; 9 bases map to TRBD2. The germline V gene has CDR1 SQVTM and CDR2 ANQGSEA. CDR3 length equals 11 residues. Losses at the gene ends were 7 bases for V and 13 bases for J; bases not matched to a gene: 8. The CDR3 region has the DNA TGCAGCGCCGGAGGGACTAGCCGTCAGTTCTTC. Its translation: CSAGGTSRQFF.

V usage is TRBV5-6 and J usage is TRBJ2-1, with 10 bases aligning to TRBD1. The germline CDR1 and CDR2 sequences are SGHDT and YYEEEE. V gave up 1 base and J gave up 8 bases; unmatched junction bases: 6. The CDR3 covers 15 residues. CDR3 nucleotide sequence: TGTGCCAGCAGCTTGTCGGGACAGGGGAACGATGAGCAGTTCTTC. It translates to CASSLSGQGNDEQFF.

The chain employs TRBV28 and TRBJ1-2; D is ambiguous. Germline loops: CDR1 MDHEN, CDR2 SYDVKM. Trimming removed 6 bases from V and 1 base from J, with 15 bases in between. This CDR3 is built from 15 residues. The CDR3 region is CASSLSGPLNYGYTF. CDR3 nucleotide sequence: TGTGCCAGCAGCCTCTCAGGCCCTCTTAACTATGGCTACACCTTC.

The chain uses TRBV15 and TRBJ2-7, with D possibly matching TRBD1 (5 bases). The germline V gene has CDR1 LNHNV and CDR2 YYDKDF (reference sequence). The CDR3 loop spans 13 amino acids. The V and J ends lost 3 bases and 0 bases respectively, with 6 bases between them. The CDR3 coding sequence is TGTGCCACCAGCAGGGGGCCCTCCTACGAGCAGTACTTC. Translated, it gives CATSRGPSYEQYF.

In this sample, this clone turned up a few times. This rearrangement joins TRBV9 to TRBJ2-7, with unresolved D. The V end was cut by 1 base, the J end by 2 bases, with 10 bases between. The CDR3 contains 14 residues. The germline V gene has CDR1 SGDLS and CDR2 YYNGEE. The CDR3 DNA follows: TGTGCCAGCAGCGTAACGGACGGGCCCTACGAGCAGTACTTC. Translation gives CASSVTDGPYEQYF. The full variable domain, completed using reference TRBV9 and TRBJ2-7, is DSGVTQTPKHLITATGQRVTLRCSPRSGDLSVYWYQQSLDQGLQFLIQYYNGEERAKGNILERFSAQQFPDLHSELNLSSLELGDSALYFCASSVTDGPYEQYFGPGTRLTVT.

This rearrangement joins TRBV3-1 (or the pseudogene TRBV3-2) to TRBJ2-1; D call uncertain. V was cut by 6 bases and J by 5 bases, with 11 bases left in between. Germline CDR1 LGHDT, CDR2 YNNKEL (reference sequence). There are 13 residues in the CDR3. Written as DNA, the CDR3 is TGTGCCAGCAGTCAAACGCCCGACAATGAGCAGTTCTTC. Amino acids: CASSQTPDNEQFF.

This clone appeared a single time. The V and J genes are TRBV19 and TRBJ2-2; 10 bases match TRBD2. CDR1 is LNHDA, CDR2 SQIVND, per germline (reference sequence). J lost 1 base, V lost 2 bases, and 7 bases had no gene match. The CDR3 is 18 residues long. The CDR3 sequence: CASSIPAGGSRNTGELFF. In DNA, the CDR3 is TGTGCCAGTAGTATACCAGCGGGAGGGAGTAGGAACACCGGGGAGCTGTTTTTT. The complete variable domain, with remaining parts taken from reference TRBV19 and TRBJ2-2, reads DGGITQSPKYLFRKEGQNVTLSCEQNLNHDAMYWYRQDPGQGLRLIYYSQIVNDFQKGDIAEGYSVSREKKESFPLTVTSAQKNPTAFYLCASSIPAGGSRNTGELFFGEGSRLTVL.

V is TRBV28 and J is TRBJ1-1; 9 bases map to TRBD1. The ends lost 6 bases at V and 4 bases at J; junction bases unmatched: 21. The CDR3 loop spans 19 amino acids. Germline CDR1 is MDHEN and CDR2 is SYDVKM. The CDR3 nucleotides read TGTGCCAGCAGCAGCCAGGCCCGGACAGGGGTTTTTTCGGGCACTGAAGCTTTCTTT. Translation: CASSSQARTGVFSGTEAFF.

The CDR3 is CATSVPNGGTQYF. The CDR3 DNA reads TGTGCCACCAGTGTTCCTAACGGGGGTACGCAGTATTTT. The V gene is TRBV24-1, the J gene TRBJ2-3, with D possibly being TRBD2 (6 bases). V shed 5 bases and J shed 8 bases, with 13 bases lying between them. The V gene's germline CDR1 is KGHDR and CDR2 SFDVKD. The CDR3 totals 13 residues.

As for this clone: The junction differs from germline at one of its ends, possibly a read error. This chain uses TRBV14 with TRBJ2-3, with TRBD1 matching 7 bases. The CDR3 covers 15 residues. CDR1 SGHDN and CDR2 FVKESK come from the germline V gene. Here the CDR3 DNA reads TGTGCCAGCAACCAAGGACAGGCACGCACAGATACGCAGTATTTT. The encoded protein is CASNQGQARTDTQYF.

The J gene is TRBJ2-1, the V gene TRBV27; TRBD2 matches 9 bases. With V trimmed by 6 bases and J by 6 bases, 3 bases remained unmatched. Germline lookup yields CDR1 MNHEY and CDR2 SMNVEV (reference sequence). The CDR3 totals 13 residues. CDR3 protein: CASRETSGNEQFF. The CDR3 region has the DNA TGTGCCAGCAGGGAGACTAGCGGCAATGAGCAGTTCTTC.

CDR3 sequence (DNA): TGTGCCAGCAGCTTATCCGTAGGGGTTAACACTGAAGCTTTCTTT. It specifies CASSLSVGVNTEAFF. This rearrangement joins TRBV11-2 to TRBJ1-1; perhaps TRBD1 as D (5 bases). Trimming cost V 2 bases and J 2 bases, with 12 bases left between them. The germline V gene encodes CDR1 SGHAT and CDR2 FQNNGV. The CDR3 has 15 residues.

The rearrangement links TRBV30 to TRBJ2-7; maybe TRBD1 (5 bases). With 0 bases removed from V and 2 bases from J, the gap between germline ends came to 8 bases. The CDR3 loop spans 13 amino acids. Germline lookup yields CDR1 GTSNPN and CDR2 SVGIG (reference sequence). Written as DNA, the CDR3 is TGTGCCTGGAGTGTACAGGCCGCCTACGAGCAGTACTTC. Its translation: CAWSVQAAYEQYF.